This passage covers 31 T cell receptor beta chains from one sample sequenced in a study of T cells in narcolepsy. The table came from immunoSEQ multiplex PCR; TCRdb's copy has only in-frame clones and leaves some out. The data hold tens of thousands of clones, with 65% to 85% observed a single time. The sample consisted of memory (CD45RA-) CD4+ T cells from blood. All receptors derive from a human donor in good health.

With respect to this clone: The junction and the germline gene differ at one end; a read error may be behind it. V gene TRBV6-1 combines with J gene TRBJ1-6, with 9 bases identical to TRBD1. The CDR3 contains 11 residues. Germline V gene data show CDR1 as MNHNS and CDR2 as SASEGT. DNA for the CDR3: TGTGCCAGCCCCGAACAGGGGGCCAAACCATTT. This encodes CASPEQGAKPF.

The chain recombines TRBV7-9 with TRBJ1-2; D not resolved. This CDR3 has 13 residues. Germline CDR1 and CDR2: SEHNR and FQNEAQ (reference sequence). The ends were cut back, 5 bases at V and 3 bases at J, with 10 bases in the middle. The CDR3 reads CASSLTQDYGYTF. For the CDR3, the DNA is TGTGCCAGCAGCCTGACCCAAGACTATGGCTACACCTTC.

V usage is TRBV5-4 and J usage is TRBJ2-7, with D perhaps assigned TRBD1 or TRBD2 (6 bases each). There are 14 residues in the CDR3. Germline V CDR1 and CDR2: SGHNT, YYREEE (reference sequence). V was trimmed by 4 bases and J by 2 bases, leaving 13 bases between them. CDR3 in amino acids: CASSLKGGTYEQYF. The CDR3 DNA is TGTGCCAGCAGCCTTAAAGGGGGGACCTACGAGCAGTACTTC.

This clone turned up a few times. This sequence joins TRBV4-3 and TRBJ2-1, with D possibly being TRBD2 (6 bases). Trimming pared 3 bases from V and 0 bases from J, leaving 9 bases between. In germline, CDR1 is LGHNA, CDR2 YSLEER. The CDR3 totals 15 residues. In DNA form, the CDR3 reads TGCGCCAGCAGCCATGGGGGGAGCTCCTACAATGAGCAGTTCTTC. The encoded protein is CASSHGGSSYNEQFF.

The chain couples TRBV5-1 to TRBJ2-7, with D possibly called TRBD1 or TRBD2 (5 bases each). Germline CDR1 and CDR2: SGHRS and YFSETQ. The CDR3 extends over 14 amino acids. With 0 bases removed from V and 2 bases from J, the gap between germline ends came to 9 bases. The CDR3: CASSLVWDPYEQYF. The CDR3 nucleotides are TGCGCCAGCAGCTTGGTTTGGGACCCCTACGAGCAGTACTTC.

This chain's CDR3 is CASSFSGAGTGELFF. CDR3 DNA sequence: TGTGCCAGCAGTTTTTCCGGGGCTGGTACCGGGGAGCTGTTTTTT. This chain joins TRBV28 and TRBJ2-2; tentatively, D is TRBD1 or TRBD2 (5 bases each). V gave up 3 bases and J gave up 5 bases, with 13 bases separating them. The CDR3 has 15 residues. CDR1 and CDR2 (germline): MDHEN, SYDVKM.

The genes are TRBV5-1 and TRBJ2-3; 10 bases fit TRBD2. The germline V gene encodes CDR1 SGHRS and CDR2 YFSETQ. This CDR3 region has 16 residues. Unmatched junction bases numbered 6, after V lost 2 bases and J lost 3 bases. The CDR3 coding sequence is TGCGCCAGCAGCTTCGGCCCGGGACTAGCGACAGATACGCAGTATTTT. Amino acids: CASSFGPGLATDTQYF.

This clone was seen a few times. The rearrangement joins TRBV30 to TRBJ1-5; D might be TRBD1 (5 bases). V lost 0 bases to trimming and J lost 5 bases, with 11 bases between them. Germline V gives CDR1 GTSNPN, CDR2 SVGIG (reference sequence). This CDR3 spans 14 amino acids. The DNA of the CDR3 is TGTGCCTGGAGTGTAGGGGCAGAGTATCAGCCCCAGCATTTT. This translates into CAWSVGAEYQPQHF.

This chain links TRBV5-1 with TRBJ2-7; perhaps D is TRBD1 or TRBD2 (5 bases each). Deletions cut 4 bases from V and 0 bases from J, with 17 bases between. This CDR3 is 16 amino acids long. CDR1 is SGHRS, CDR2 YFSETQ, per germline. This chain's CDR3 is CASSPRGRASSYEQYF. DNA for the CDR3: TGCGCCAGCAGCCCTCGGGGCAGGGCAAGCTCCTACGAGCAGTACTTC.

This clone was seen more than once but under ten times. The chain employs TRBV12-5 and TRBJ1-6, with D perhaps TRBD1 (5 bases). Germline-derived CDR1 and CDR2 are LGHNT and FRNRAP. CDR3 length: 12 amino acids. V lost 8 bases to trimming and J lost 10 bases, with 12 bases between them. The CDR3 DNA sequence: TGTGCTAGTTCAGGGTTCGGGTCACCCCTCCACTTT. Amino acids: CASSGFGSPLHF.

The V call is TRBV7-8, the J call TRBJ1-1; D may be TRBD1 (5 bases). Germline loops: CDR1 SGHVS, CDR2 FQNEAQ. V lost 5 bases and J 4 bases, leaving 17 bases between the germline ends. This CDR3 spans 15 amino acids. The CDR3 loop reads CASSPREGRGTEAFF. DNA of the CDR3: TGTGCCAGCAGCCCCCGTGAAGGGAGGGGCACTGAAGCTTTCTTT.

The V and J genes are TRBV7-3 and TRBJ2-2; D ambiguous. Germline loops: CDR1 SGHTA, CDR2 FQGTGA. The CDR3 length is 15 residues. V gave up 2 bases and J gave up 2 bases, with 9 bases separating them. CDR3 in DNA: TGTGCCAGCAGCTTATACCCGGCAAACACCGGGGAGCTGTTTTTT. Amino acid sequence: CASSLYPANTGELFF.

This chain joins TRBV2 and TRBJ2-1; D call uncertain. Germline CDR1 SNHLY, CDR2 FYNNEI. Trimming left V 4 bases short and J 4 bases short, with 8 bases between. The CDR3 consists of 13 residues. CDR3 nucleotide sequence: TGTGCCAGCAGTGCGGAAGCGTACAATGAGCAGTTCTTC. Translation gives CASSAEAYNEQFF.

The chain joins TRBV27 to TRBJ2-1, with 8 bases lining up with TRBD2. Germline CDR1 is MNHEY and CDR2 is SMNVEV (reference sequence). V trimming: 6 bases; J trimming: 5 bases; junction bases outside the gene matches: 9. The CDR3 is made up of 15 amino acids. This CDR3 is CASRAGRARDNEQFF. The CDR3, as DNA: TGTGCCAGCAGGGCCGGGAGGGCCCGGGACAATGAGCAGTTCTTC.

V gene TRBV2 combines with J gene TRBJ2-1, with a weak D call TRBD1 (6 bases). Deletions cut 2 bases from V and 12 bases from J, with 11 bases between. The germline CDR1 and CDR2 sequences are SNHLY and FYNNEI. The CDR3 contains 12 residues. The CDR3, as DNA: TGTGCCAGCAGTGAATCAGGGGACGGGCAGTTCTTC. Translated: CASSESGDGQFF.

V gene TRBV16 combines with J gene TRBJ1-6; D is undetermined. The CDR3 runs to 15 residues. CDR1 is KGHSY and CDR2 is FQNENV in the germline V gene. V shed 7 bases and J shed 0 bases, with 10 bases lying between them. CDR3 sequence: CASTPGSSYNSPLHF. The CDR3 bases are TGTGCCAGCACCCCCGGGAGCTCCTATAATTCACCCCTCCACTTT.

The chain uses TRBV7-9 and TRBJ1-1, with 11 nucleotides matching TRBD1. Germline V gives CDR1 SEHNR, CDR2 FQNEAQ (reference sequence). With V trimmed by 3 bases and J by 5 bases, 8 bases remained unmatched. This CDR3 region has 16 residues. Written as DNA, the CDR3 is TGTGCCAGCAGCTTCGCCGGGACAGGGGGGAAAACTGAAGCTTTCTTT. Protein sequence: CASSFAGTGGKTEAFF.

The chain is built from TRBV4-1 and TRBJ2-7, with D perhaps matching TRBD1 (5 bases). The V end was cut by 0 bases, the J end by 2 bases, with 8 bases between. The CDR3 covers 14 residues. Germline-derived CDR1 and CDR2 are MGHRA and YSYEKL. CDR3 bases: TGCGCCAGCAGCCAAGAACAGGAAACCTACGAGCAGTACTTC. Translating it yields CASSQEQETYEQYF.

A remark on this clone: At one boundary the junction diverges from the germline segment, which might be a read error. The sample contains more than one DNA sequence encoding this CDR3. The chain couples TRBV7-8 to TRBJ2-5; D unresolved. Germline loops: CDR1 SGHVS, CDR2 FQNEAQ. This CDR3 region has 12 residues. CDR3 nucleotide sequence: TGCGCCAGCAGCCCTTTTTCGGAGACCCAGTACTTC. It codes for CASSPFSETQYF. The full variable domain, in which reference TRBV7-8 and TRBJ2-5 provide the parts outside the CDR3, is GAGVSQSPRYKVAKRGQDVALRCDPISGHVSLFWYQQALGQGPEFLTYFQNEAQLDKSGLPSDRFFAERPEGSVSTLKIQRTQQEDSAVYLCASSPFSETQYFGPGTRLLVL.

The V and J genes are TRBV6-1 and TRBJ1-3; 8 bases align to TRBD1. The CDR3 runs to 15 residues. Germline CDR1 and CDR2: MNHNS and SASEGT. V shed 8 bases and J 1 base; nucleotides not matched to a gene: 7. CDR3 protein: CASSAGGLSGNTIYF. In nucleotides, the CDR3 is TGTGCCAGCTCCGCAGGGGGCCTTTCTGGAAACACCATATATTTT.

This CDR3 reads CASGPGTPQFF. As DNA, the CDR3 is TGTGCCAGCGGCCCCGGGACTCCGCAGTTCTTC. The chain couples TRBV6-4 to TRBJ2-1, with D tentatively TRBD2 (6 bases). This CDR3 has 11 amino acids. Germline CDR1 is MRHNA and CDR2 is SNTAGT. Trimming took 8 bases from V and 12 from J, leaving 14 bases between them.

The V call is TRBV5-5, the J call TRBJ2-6; 9 bases are shared with TRBD2. The germline V gene encodes CDR1 SGHKS and CDR2 YYEKEE (reference sequence). The CDR3 spans 18 residues. Germline trimming cut 3 bases from V and 0 bases from J; bases unmatched to any gene: 7. The CDR3 DNA sequence: TGTGCCAGCAGCTCCCTAGCGGGGCCACTCTCTGGGGCCAACGTCCTGACTTTC. Its protein product is CASSSLAGPLSGANVLTF.

This chain uses TRBV18 with TRBJ2-3; TRBD2 matches at 7 bases. With V trimmed by 3 bases and J by 6 bases, 3 bases remained unmatched. This CDR3 has 13 residues. The germline V gene encodes CDR1 KGHSH and CDR2 LQKENI. CDR3 protein: CASSPLLADTQYF. The CDR3 DNA sequence: TGTGCCAGCTCACCCCTACTAGCGGATACGCAGTATTTT.

The chain couples TRBV5-1 to TRBJ2-7; the D gene is possibly TRBD1 (6 bases). From germline, CDR1 is SGHRS and CDR2 YFSETQ. The length of the CDR3 is 16 residues. V lost 4 bases and J 0 bases, leaving 17 bases between the germline ends. The CDR3 loop reads CASSPRSGDLSYEQYF. CDR3 nucleotides: TGCGCCAGCAGCCCCAGATCAGGGGACCTCTCCTACGAGCAGTACTTC.

This chain connects TRBV28 to TRBJ1-1, with D unclear. Germline CDR1 MDHEN, CDR2 SYDVKM. Trimming stripped 5 bases from V and 11 bases from J, with 12 bases between. This CDR3 contains 11 residues. The CDR3 bases are TGTGCCAGCAGTACCCGTTTGGAGGCTTTCTTT. It is translated as CASSTRLEAFF.

The chain uses TRBV7-2 and TRBJ2-7; the D is unclear. The V end was cut by 1 base, the J end by 4 bases, with 17 bases between. This CDR3 is built from 16 residues. CDR1 is SGHTA and CDR2 is FQGNSA in the germline V gene. CDR3 bases: TGTGCCAGCAGCTTAGGCCCCGACCCATTGGGGTACGAGCAGTACTTC. Its translation: CASSLGPDPLGYEQYF.

This rearrangement joins TRBV4-3 to TRBJ2-2, with 10 bases identical to TRBD1. Germline V CDR1 and CDR2: LGHNA, YSLEER. The V gene end was trimmed by 2 bases and the J gene end by 6 bases; junction bases not matched to a gene: 6. This CDR3 is built from 16 residues. CDR3 DNA: TGCGCCAGCAGCCAACCCGACAGGGGGCGTCCCGGGGAGCTGTTTTTT. Translated: CASSQPDRGRPGELFF.

The CDR3 loop reads CASSLARGGNTIYF. CDR3 nucleotide sequence: TGTGCCAGCAGCTTAGCCAGGGGGGGAAACACCATATATTTT. The genes are TRBV7-8 and TRBJ1-3, with 7 bases fitting TRBD1. Trimming cost V 0 bases and J 4 bases; bases outside gene matches: 0. Germline V gives CDR1 SGHVS, CDR2 FQNEAQ. This CDR3 has 14 amino acids.

The V gene is TRBV5-1, the J gene TRBJ2-5, with TRBD2 as a possible D gene (6 bases). V lost 5 bases and J 2 bases, leaving 13 bases between the germline ends. Germline V gives CDR1 SGHRS, CDR2 YFSETQ. CDR3 length: 14 amino acids. The CDR3 nucleotides are TGCGCCAGCAGGCGGGACTCCAGACAAGAGACCCAGTACTTC. It encodes CASRRDSRQETQYF.

The chain combines TRBV12-5 with TRBJ2-3, with D tentatively TRBD1 or TRBD2 (6 bases each). The germline CDR1 and CDR2 sequences are LGHNT and FRNRAP. The CDR3 extends over 15 amino acids. V was clipped by 6 bases and J by 7 bases, with 20 bases between them. The CDR3 protein is CASGSPGGLGNTQYF. The CDR3 DNA sequence: TGTGCTAGTGGCAGCCCCGGGGGCTTGGGGAATACGCAGTATTTT.

CDR3 bases: TGTGCCATCAGTGAGGGGACTAGCGGGAGCACAGATACGCAGTATTTT. Protein: CAISEGTSGSTDTQYF. J is TRBJ2-3 and V is TRBV10-3; 12 bases are shared with TRBD2. Looked up from germline, CDR1 is ENHRY and CDR2 is SYGVKD. V lost 2 bases, J lost 0 bases, and 0 bases stayed unmatched. The CDR3 runs 16 residues.